The TCR beta chain described here comes from a study of persistence of HIV-infected CD4 T cells. Points on this clone: What it recognizes is unknown.

Cells were stimulated with CMV-infected fibroblast lysates at about 9.4 ug/mL. Sorting selected CD4+ T cells upregulating both CD40 ligand and CD69. Germline V gene sequence: CDR1 SGHTA, CDR2 FQGNSA. V shed 4 bases, J shed 7 bases, and the junction held 5 bases outside the gene matches. CDR3 length: 14 residues. Sequencing used immunoSEQ version 4 in survey mode. Data came from immunoSEQ multiplex PCR; TCRdb stores just in-frame clones and leaves some out. The data show 10,000 to 15,000 clones, over 60% seen once. This chain joins TRBV7-2 and TRBJ2-1; 9 positions match TRBD2. Here the sequenced sample was CD4+ T cells sorted from PBMCs after approximately 19-hour stimulation, taken from a patient who received antiretroviral therapy. The clonotype comes from an adult man with HIV who was CMV-seropositive. The CDR3 spells CASSWAGGMNEQFF. The CDR3 nucleotides are TGTGCCAGCAGCTGGGCGGGGGGGATGAATGAGCAGTTCTTC.